The 12 T cell receptor beta chains below all came from one sample that was sequenced in a study of blood T cells in healthy people across ages. With a J-beta primer mix and a sample-barcoded 5' primer, a second PCR ran about 7 to 12 cycles. TCRdb itself ran the 5' RACE reads through MiXCR, one entry per CDR3 protein. Of around 800,000 distinct CDR3 sequences in the sample, about 26% were seen once. These data were also filed under a second study, of T cells of mothers and their children.

Sequences were obtained from blood. The receptors were sampled from a boy younger than 18 in good health.

Details on this clonotype: One end of the junction varies from germline; a read error may be responsible. The CDR3 DNA follows: TGCGCCGGCAGCCAGGGCCCAGGGGGTTCCTACGAGCAGTACTTC. Its protein is CAGSQGPGGSYEQYF. The J gene is TRBJ2-7, the V gene TRBV4-1; 7 bases line up with TRBD1. Germline values: CDR1 MGHRA, CDR2 YSYEKL. The CDR3 sequence is 15 residues long.

This clonotype has just a few counts. V usage is TRBV21-1 and J usage is TRBJ1-6. TRBV21-1 is a recognized pseudogene. The CDR3 is made up of 13 amino acids. Here the CDR3 reads CASTWTRNSPLHF. The CDR3 DNA sequence: TGTGCCAGCACTTGGACGCGGAATTCACCCCTCCACTTT.

The gene calls are TRBV6-6 and TRBJ2-2; 7 nucleotides match TRBD1. The CDR3 runs to 15 residues. V lost 7 bases to trimming and J lost 4 bases; unmatched junction nucleotides: 9. The V gene's germline CDR1 is MNHNY and CDR2 SVGAGI (reference sequence). Written as DNA, the CDR3 is TGTGCCAGCACCCAAAGGGGGCCGGTCACCGGGGAGCTGTTTTTT. Residues: CASTQRGPVTGELFF.

This clonotype has only a few counts. V and J are TRBV29-1 and TRBJ1-4; D might be TRBD1 (5 bases). The CDR3 length is 15 residues. Looked up from germline, CDR1 is SQVTM and CDR2 is ANQGSEA. Trimming pared 3 bases from V and 0 bases from J, leaving 11 bases between. The CDR3 here is CSVEGGAATNEKLFF. The CDR3 DNA reads TGCAGCGTTGAGGGAGGGGCTGCAACTAATGAAAAACTGTTTTTT.

This clonotype was detected only a few times. The gene calls are TRBV6-5 and TRBJ1-4; D may be TRBD1 (5 bases). Deletions cut 1 base from V and 5 bases from J, with 11 bases between. The CDR3 totals 15 residues. CDR1 MNHEY and CDR2 SVGAGI come from the germline V gene. Here the CDR3 reads CASSYLGTGNEKLFF. For the CDR3, the DNA is TGTGCCAGCAGTTACTTAGGGACGGGGAATGAAAAACTGTTTTTT.

This clonotype was recorded many times. The V gene is TRBV2, the J gene TRBJ2-4; D possibly uses TRBD1 or TRBD2 (6 bases each). The V gene's germline CDR1 is SNHLY and CDR2 FYNNEI. There are 12 residues in the CDR3. V dropped 2 bases and J dropped 11 bases, with 10 bases sitting between them. CDR3 sequence reads: CASSERGGFQYF. DNA of the CDR3: TGTGCCAGCAGTGAACGAGGGGGGTTTCAGTACTTC.

V and J are TRBV10-1 and TRBJ2-7; TRBD2 matches 9 bases. After removal of 2 bases from V and 2 bases from J, the junction contained 4 bases not matched to a gene. CDR3 size: 15 residues. Germline lookup yields CDR1 WNHNN and CDR2 SYGVQD (reference sequence). CDR3 amino acids: CASSEVVAGAYEQYF. The CDR3 bases are TGCGCCAGCAGTGAGGTGGTAGCGGGGGCCTACGAGCAGTACTTC.

In this sample, this clonotype turned up a few times. The chain combines TRBV4-2 with TRBJ1-1; D gene unclear. Trimming shortened V by 2 bases and J by 2 bases, and 15 bases separated the two germline ends. From germline, CDR1 is LGHNA and CDR2 YNFKEQ. This CDR3 comprises 16 residues. CDR3: CASSQISAGLNTEAFF. In DNA, the CDR3 is TGTGCCAGCAGCCAAATTTCGGCAGGACTAAACACTGAAGCTTTCTTT.

The chain employs TRBV5-1 and TRBJ2-5; TRBD1 is a possible D gene (6 bases). V lost 7 bases and J 1 base, leaving 17 bases between the germline ends. Germline-derived CDR1 and CDR2 are SGHRS and YFSETQ. The CDR3 contains 15 residues. In nucleotides, the CDR3 is TGCGCCAGCGGACCGAACAGGGCCTTCCAAGAGACCCAGTACTTC. Its protein is CASGPNRAFQETQYF.

The chain carries TRBV4-1 and TRBJ2-3, with D unclear. Germline V gene lookup returns CDR1 MGHRA and CDR2 YSYEKL. The CDR3 spans 12 residues. Trimming cost V 1 base and J 10 bases, with 9 bases left between them. In nucleotides, the CDR3 is TGCGCCAGCAGCCAAGTCGGGCATTCGCAGTATTTT. This encodes CASSQVGHSQYF.

This clonotype has more than one count but fewer than ten. CDR3 bases: TGTGCCAGCAGTCAGACAGGTTCCACCAGCTACAATGAGCAGTTCTTC. This translates into CASSQTGSTSYNEQFF. This chain joins TRBV7-8 and TRBJ2-5; maybe TRBD1 (6 bases). The J call may be in error: the DNA end matches TRBJ2-1 better. The CDR3 covers 16 residues. CDR1 is SGHVS and CDR2 is FQNEAQ in the germline V gene.

V is TRBV11-2 and J is TRBJ2-7, with D possibly being TRBD1 or TRBD2 (5 bases each). V was clipped by 3 bases and J by 0 bases, with 9 bases between them. Per the germline V gene, CDR1 is SGHAT and CDR2 is FQNNGV. CDR3 length: 14 amino acids. In nucleotides, the CDR3 is TGTGCCAGCAGCTTCAGGGACCTCTCCTACGAGCAGTACTTC. Protein sequence: CASSFRDLSYEQYF.